A selection of T cell receptor beta chains follows, all from one sample in a study of graft-versus-host responses after intestinal transplantation. These TCRs are of unknown antigen specificity. Profiled with immunoSEQ multiplex PCR; TCRdb holds only in-frame clones, not every one. The sample comprises roughly 110,000 clones, around nine tenths of which are singletons, and 0.2% to 0.25% rests with the top ten. This specimen was unstimulated CD4+ T cells sorted from spleen or lymph node cells, taken before transplant. The receptors were sampled from a human donor who was the organ donor for an intestinal transplant. CDR3s include the opening cysteine and the closing phenylalanine or tryptophan. Fields, in order: J gene, D gene, clone size, V gene, CDR3 length, CDR3 DNA, CDR3 protein. D genes are given only for firm matches. Clone size is shown for a subset of rows, as once, few, many or a class of expanded clone.

TRBJ1-5,TRBD1,once,TRBV6-5,15,TGTGCCAGCAGCCGGACAGGGGCTCTCAATCAGCCCCAGCATTTT,CASSRTGALNQPQHF
TRBJ1-5,-,-,TRBV6-5,13,TGTGCCAGCAGTGTCCATAGCAATCAGCCCCAGCATTTT,CASSVHSNQPQHF
TRBJ2-7,TRBD1,once,TRBV15,16,TGTGCCACCAGCAGAGGTGGGACAGGGTCCATCTACGAGCAGTACTTC,CATSRGGTGSIYEQYF
TRBJ2-4,-,-,TRBV19,13,TGTGCCAGTACCCCCCGGGGCTCTGACATTCAGTACTTC,CASTPRGSDIQYF
TRBJ2-3,-,-,TRBV5-1,17,TGCGCCAGCAGCTTAGAGTACGCGCGGGCCAGCACAGATACGCAGTATTTT,CASSLEYARASTDTQYF
TRBJ2-1,TRBD2,-,TRBV11-1,14,TGTGCCAGCAGCCGGGGACTAGCGGGAGTGGAGCAGTTCTTC,CASSRGLAGVEQFF
TRBJ2-3,-,once,TRBV6-5,13,TGTGCCAGCAGCCTCGGCAGGGCAGATACGCAGTATTTT,CASSLGRADTQYF
TRBJ1-2,-,-,TRBV7-6,13,TGTGCCAGCAGCTTAGGACGGGACTATGGCTACACCTTC,CASSLGRDYGYTF
TRBJ1-4,-,-,TRBV4-1,15,TGCGCCAGCAGTAAGGATCAAGGGACTAATGAAAAACTGTTTTTT,CASSKDQGTNEKLFF
TRBJ2-2,TRBD2,-,TRBV7-3,15,TGTGCCAGCAGCCGACCCGGACTAGCGGGCGGGGAGCTGTTTTTT,CASSRPGLAGGELFF
TRBJ2-5,-,-,TRBV5-1,16,TGCGCCAGCAGCTTGGTATTTGGGAGCCACCAAGAGACCCAGTACTTC,CASSLVFGSHQETQYF
TRBJ2-2,TRBD2,-,TRBV19,14,TGTGCCAGTAGTAGGGGAGGGCCCCGCGGGGAGCTGTTTTTT,CASSRGGPRGELFF
TRBJ1-3,-,-,TRBV9,14,TGTGCCAGCAGCGCGGACGGCTCTGGAAACACCATATATTTT,CASSADGSGNTIYF
TRBJ2-7,-,-,TRBV28,14,TGTGCCAGCAGTTTACAGGGGCGGGAGTACGAGCAGTACTTC,CASSLQGREYEQYF
TRBJ1-5,TRBD1,-,TRBV9,15,TGTGCCAGCAGCCGGACAGGGGGTTTCCATCAGCCCCAGCATTTT,CASSRTGGFHQPQHF
TRBJ2-1,TRBD2,once,TRBV6-1,15,TGTGCCAGCAGTGACGAGGGACTAGTAGGCCATGAGCAGTTCTTC,CASSDEGLVGHEQFF
TRBJ2-2,-,-,TRBV5-1,14,TGCGCCAGCAGCTTGACACAGAGCACCGGGGAGCTGTTTTTT,CASSLTQSTGELFF
TRBJ1-2,-,-,TRBV28,15,TGTGCCAGCAGTTTCCTTCGTGAAGGTTTGGATGGCTACACCTTC,CASSFLREGLDGYTF
TRBJ2-7,-,few,TRBV7-2,13,TGTGCCAGCAGCTTAGCGGGAGTTTACGAGCAGTACTTC,CASSLAGVYEQYF
TRBJ2-7,TRBD1,-,TRBV6-4,14,TGTGCCAGCACGGGACCGAGACAGGGGGAGCGGCAGTACTTC,CASTGPRQGERQYF
TRBJ1-4,-,-,TRBV5-8,14,TGTGCCAGCAGCTCACGGAGTAATAATGAAAAACTGTTTTTT,CASSSRSNNEKLFF
TRBJ2-5,-,-,TRBV28,15,TGTGCCAGCAGTCCCCGGGGTTGGTACCAAGAGACCCAGTACTTC,CASSPRGWYQETQYF
TRBJ2-1,TRBD2,-,TRBV7-9,18,TGTGCCAGCAGCTTAGCGGTCACAGCGGGAGGGACCTACAATGAGCAGTTCTTC,CASSLAVTAGGTYNEQFF
TRBJ1-4,-,-,TRBV12-5,19,TGTGCTAGTGGTTTGGTACGGGAAGGGGCGGTTGCAACTAATGAAAAACTGTTTTTT,CASGLVREGAVATNEKLFF
TRBJ2-3,TRBD1,-,TRBV19,18,TGTGCCAGTAGTAGACAGGGGGGATTCAGGACTGGCACAGATACGCAGTATTTT,CASSRQGGFRTGTDTQYF
TRBJ2-5,TRBD2,-,TRBV5-1,17,TGCGCCAGCAGCAGGGGTTTGGCGGGAGGGCTCCAAGAGACCCAGTACTTC,CASSRGLAGGLQETQYF
TRBJ2-7,-,-,TRBV19,14,TGTGCCAGCAATTTCGGGACCCACGATAGGGAGCAGTACTTC,CASNFGTHDREQYF
TRBJ2-5,TRBD1,-,TRBV5-1,13,TGCGCCAGCAGCCTTACAGGGGAAGAGACCCAGTACTTC,CASSLTGEETQYF
TRBJ1-5,-,-,TRBV28,17,TGTGCCAGCAGTTTCCGGCAGAGGACCGGCGGCAATCAGCCCCAGCATTTT,CASSFRQRTGGNQPQHF
TRBJ2-7,TRBD1,few,TRBV29-1,14,TGCAGCGCCAACATAGGGACAGGGGGCTACGAGCAGTACTTC,CSANIGTGGYEQYF
TRBJ2-7,TRBD2,-,TRBV19,15,TGTGCCAGTAGAGCGGGAAAGGCCCCCTCCTACGAGCAGTACTTC,CASRAGKAPSYEQYF
TRBJ2-7,-,-,TRBV7-9,13,TGTGCCAGCAGCTCAAGCCGAACCTACGAGCAGTACTTC,CASSSSRTYEQYF
TRBJ2-3,-,-,TRBV7-9,14,TGTGCCAGCAGCTTAGCTAGCCCCGGGGTGTCGCAGTATTTT,CASSLASPGVSQYF
TRBJ1-3,TRBD1,-,TRBV7-9,15,TGTGCCAGCAGTGGCAGGGGGTTCTCTGGAAACACCATATATTTT,CASSGRGFSGNTIYF
TRBJ1-4,-,-,TRBV11-2,14,TGTGCCAGCAGTATCGCAGCAACTAATGAAAAACTGTTTTTT,CASSIAATNEKLFF
TRBJ2-5,-,-,TRBV6-5,13,TGTGCCAGCAGTTACGACCCCCAAGAGACCCAGTACTTC,CASSYDPQETQYF
TRBJ2-7,-,-,TRBV19,12,TGTGCCAGTAGTGTAACAGGGTACGAGCAGTACTTC,CASSVTGYEQYF
TRBJ2-1,-,-,TRBV5-8,14,TGTGCCAGCAGCTTGGACTCGGGTCGGGCGGAGCAGTTCTTC,CASSLDSGRAEQFF
TRBJ2-1,TRBD2,once,TRBV5-1,16,TGCGCCAGCAGCTTGGGTACTAGCGGGATTAAAGATGAGCAGTTCTTC,CASSLGTSGIKDEQFF
TRBJ2-7,-,-,TRBV5-1,13,TGCGCCAGCAGCTTGACAGGTCCCTACGAGCAGTACTTC,CASSLTGPYEQYF
TRBJ2-5,-,few,TRBV5-1,15,TGCGCCAGCAGCTTCTCGGGGGCGAAGGGAGAGACCCAGTACTTC,CASSFSGAKGETQYF
TRBJ1-1,TRBD1,-,TRBV2,14,TGTGCCAGCACGGGACAGACGTTTGGCACTGAAGCTTTCTTT,CASTGQTFGTEAFF
TRBJ1-2,TRBD1,once,TRBV27,13,TGTGCCAGCAGTTGGGACAGGGGGTATGGCTACACCTTC,CASSWDRGYGYTF
TRBJ1-1,-,-,TRBV19,16,TGTGCCAGTAGTATAGGTCCCGGGACTCACTACACTGAAGCTTTCTTT,CASSIGPGTHYTEAFF
TRBJ1-2,-,-,TRBV23-1,13,TGCGCCAGCAGTCGAGCAGGGAACTATGGCTACACCTTC,CASSRAGNYGYTF
TRBJ1-2,TRBD1,-,TRBV2,14,TGTGCCAGCAAAGACAGGGTCGGTGGCTATGGCTACACCTTC,CASKDRVGGYGYTF
TRBJ2-1,-,-,TRBV5-1,15,TGCGCCAGCAGCTTGGGTACTTCTTCCTACAATGAGCAGTTCTTC,CASSLGTSSYNEQFF
TRBJ1-2,-,-,TRBV28,12,TGTGCCAGCAGAGGATACCGCTATGGCTACACCTTC,CASRGYRYGYTF